This T cell receptor beta chain was identified in a study of T cells expressing NK-cell markers. Germline loops: CDR1 KGHSH, CDR2 LQKENI. The CDR3 spans 15 residues. TCRdb re-called the 5' RACE reads and catalogs CDR3 proteins one per entry, DNA excluded. Its table records about 460,000 distinct CDR3 sequences. Input material: blood T cells: a sorted CD56 or NKG2C T cell subset, CD4+ or CD8+ T cells, or bulk PBMC T cells (not recorded which). This chain joins TRBV18 and TRBJ1-2; the TCRdb call, TRBD1, lacks DNA for checking. The TCR sequence derives from a woman in her forties or fifties in good health. The CDR3 spells CASSLRQTLNYGYTF.